These 8 T cell receptor beta chains share one sample of origin, sequenced in a study of blood T cell repertoires in COVID-19. Clones were sequenced by immunoSEQ multiplex PCR, and TCRdb holds only the in-frame ones, with some missing. The profile covers about 220,000 clones, with approximately 86% appearing a single time and over 3% taken by the ten largest. The sample taken for sequencing was peripheral blood. All receptors come from a woman under 40 who had recovered from COVID-19.

This clone occurred once. The CDR3 reads CASSIGQGSYTGELFF. The CDR3 DNA sequence: TGTGCCAGTAGTATTGGACAGGGTTCGTACACCGGGGAGCTGTTTTTT. The chain uses TRBV19 and TRBJ2-2; 8 nucleotides align to TRBD1. This CDR3 contains 16 residues. Germline V gene lookup returns CDR1 LNHDA and CDR2 SQIVND (reference sequence). The junction had 6 bases not matched to a gene; V was cut back by 3 bases and J by 3 bases. Complete variable domain (other parts from reference TRBV19 and TRBJ2-2): DGGITQSPKYLFRKEGQNVTLSCEQNLNHDAMYWYRQDPGQGLRLIYYSQIVNDFQKGDIAEGYSVSREKKESFPLTVTSAQKNPTAFYLCASSIGQGSYTGELFFGEGSRLTVL.

The rearrangement joins TRBV5-1 to TRBJ2-1; 7 nucleotides match TRBD1. Unmatched junction bases numbered 3, after V lost 0 bases and J lost 0 bases. Per the germline V gene, CDR1 is SGHRS and CDR2 is YFSETQ. The CDR3 covers 16 residues. CDR3 nucleotides: TGCGCCAGCAGCTTGGAGGGGGCTAGCTCCTACAATGAGCAGTTCTTC. The encoded protein is CASSLEGASSYNEQFF.

The rearrangement links TRBV9 to TRBJ2-1; 10 bases are shared with TRBD2. The germline CDR1 and CDR2 sequences are SGDLS and YYNGEE. V shed 1 base, J shed 7 bases, and the junction held 5 bases outside the gene matches. The CDR3 has 15 residues. The CDR3 DNA follows: TGTGCCAGCAGCGTACTAGCGGGGGATTGGAATGAGCAGTTCTTC. This sequence encodes CASSVLAGDWNEQFF.

This chain connects TRBV4-1 to TRBJ2-7; D may be TRBD1 (6 bases). The germline V gene encodes CDR1 MGHRA and CDR2 YSYEKL. The CDR3 is 14 residues long. Trimming took 0 bases from V and 2 from J, leaving 8 bases between them. This CDR3 is CASSQDGQPYEQYF. The CDR3 DNA is TGCGCCAGCAGCCAAGATGGACAGCCCTACGAGCAGTACTTC.

The genes are TRBV2 and TRBJ1-1; D ambiguous. The CDR3 covers 14 residues. Germline V gene data show CDR1 as SNHLY and CDR2 as FYNNEI. V was clipped by 7 bases and J by 2 bases, with 14 bases between them. This chain's CDR3 is CASTPLGLNTEAFF. The CDR3 nucleotides are TGTGCCAGCACCCCTCTCGGGTTAAACACTGAAGCTTTCTTT.

This clone was picked up one time. The chain carries TRBV6-5 and TRBJ2-2, with D uncertain. This CDR3 comprises 13 residues. V lost 8 bases and J lost 4, with 11 bases in between. From germline, CDR1 is MNHEY and CDR2 SVGAGI. This CDR3 is CASLFLFTGELFF. In DNA, the CDR3 is TGTGCCAGCTTGTTCCTGTTCACCGGGGAGCTGTTTTTT.

This clone has only a few counts. The V and J genes are TRBV3-1 (or the pseudogene TRBV3-2) and TRBJ1-2; 8 bases are shared with TRBD1. The trim removed 3 bases at V and 7 bases at J, leaving 7 bases unmatched. Looked up from germline, CDR1 is LGHDT and CDR2 is YNNKEL (reference sequence). The CDR3 covers 14 residues. CDR3 in amino acids: CASSQILGTGGYTF. The CDR3 bases are TGTGCCAGCAGCCAGATCCTCGGGACAGGTGGCTACACCTTC.

The rearrangement uses TRBV14 and TRBJ2-3; 7 bases agree with TRBD1. After removal of 7 bases from V and 1 base from J, the junction contained 2 bases not matched to a gene. The CDR3 consists of 13 residues. Germline V gene sequence: CDR1 SGHDN, CDR2 FVKESK. The CDR3 DNA is TGTGCCAGCAAGGGGGCTGGCACAGATACGCAGTATTTT. It translates to CASKGAGTDTQYF.